This paragraph covers one T cell receptor (beta chain) sequence. Its antigen is not identified. Germline V gene sequence: CDR1 MNHEY, CDR2 SMNVEV (reference sequence). V was trimmed by 4 bases and J by 0 bases, leaving 16 bases between them. This CDR3 has 17 residues. Produced via immunoSEQ multiplex PCR; TCRdb's table is partial and in-frame only. The table records some 190,000 clones, roughly 91% of them present only once. The source of the sample is a study of T cell responses to AZD1222 COVID-19 vaccine. Findings and caveats of the study: None of the repertoires were sampled until the peak T cell response had passed. Dominant CD4 TCR responses targeted spike regions 160-218 and 743-854. Donors were chiefly white British, with a greater number of females, and clonal diversity was perhaps underestimated. Close to half of all spike-specific TCRs reportedly target regions of the variants that are unmutated.

The chain combines TRBV27 with TRBJ2-4; maybe TRBD1 (6 bases). The sequences come from peripheral blood, collected 28 days after the second AZD1222 dose. This TCR derives from an adult who received the AZD1222 COVID-19 vaccine. CDR3 coding DNA: TGTGCCAGCAGTTCGTCCACCGGGACACCAGCCAAAAACATTCAGTACTTC. Amino acid sequence: CASSSSTGTPAKNIQYF.